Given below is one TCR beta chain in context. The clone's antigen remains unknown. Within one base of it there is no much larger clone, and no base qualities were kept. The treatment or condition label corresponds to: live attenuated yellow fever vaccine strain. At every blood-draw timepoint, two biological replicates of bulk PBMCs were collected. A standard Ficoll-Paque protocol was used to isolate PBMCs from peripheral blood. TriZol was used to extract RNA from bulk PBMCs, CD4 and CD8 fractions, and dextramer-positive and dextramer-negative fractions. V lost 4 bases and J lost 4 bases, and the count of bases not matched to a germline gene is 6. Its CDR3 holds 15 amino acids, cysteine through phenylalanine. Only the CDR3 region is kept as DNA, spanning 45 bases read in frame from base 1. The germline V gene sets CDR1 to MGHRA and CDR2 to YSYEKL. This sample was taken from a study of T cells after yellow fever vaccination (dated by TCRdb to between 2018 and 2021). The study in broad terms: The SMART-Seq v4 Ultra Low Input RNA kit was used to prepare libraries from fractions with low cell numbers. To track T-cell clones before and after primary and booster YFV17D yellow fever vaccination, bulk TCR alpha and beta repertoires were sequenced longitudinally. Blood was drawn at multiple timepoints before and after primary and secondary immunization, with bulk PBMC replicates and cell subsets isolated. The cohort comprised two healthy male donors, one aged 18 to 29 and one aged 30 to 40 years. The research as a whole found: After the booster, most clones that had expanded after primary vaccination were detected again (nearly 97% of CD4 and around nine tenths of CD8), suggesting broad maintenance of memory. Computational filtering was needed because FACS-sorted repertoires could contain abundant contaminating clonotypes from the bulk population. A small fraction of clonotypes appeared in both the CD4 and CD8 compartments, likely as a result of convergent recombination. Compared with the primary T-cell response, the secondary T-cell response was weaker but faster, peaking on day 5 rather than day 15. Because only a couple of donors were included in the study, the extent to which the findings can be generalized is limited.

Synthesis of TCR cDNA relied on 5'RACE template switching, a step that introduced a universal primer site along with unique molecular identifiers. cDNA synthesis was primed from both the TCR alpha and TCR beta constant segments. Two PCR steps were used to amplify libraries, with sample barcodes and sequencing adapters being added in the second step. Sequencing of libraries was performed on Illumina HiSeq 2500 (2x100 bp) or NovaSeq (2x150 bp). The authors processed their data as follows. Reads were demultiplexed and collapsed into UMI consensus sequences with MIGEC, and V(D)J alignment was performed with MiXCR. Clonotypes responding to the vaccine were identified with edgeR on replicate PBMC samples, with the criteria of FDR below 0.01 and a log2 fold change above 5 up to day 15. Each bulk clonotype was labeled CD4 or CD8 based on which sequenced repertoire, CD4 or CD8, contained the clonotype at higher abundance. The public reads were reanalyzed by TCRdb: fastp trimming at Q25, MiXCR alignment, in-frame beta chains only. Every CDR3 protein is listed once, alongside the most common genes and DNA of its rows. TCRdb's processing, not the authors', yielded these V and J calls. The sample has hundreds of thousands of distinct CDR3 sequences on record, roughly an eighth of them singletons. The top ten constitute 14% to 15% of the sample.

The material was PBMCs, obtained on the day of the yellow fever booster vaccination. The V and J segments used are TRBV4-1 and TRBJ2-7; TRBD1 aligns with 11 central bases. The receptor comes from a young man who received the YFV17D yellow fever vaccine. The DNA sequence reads TGCGCCAGCAGCCCGAGGACAGGGGGCGAGTACGAGCAGTACTTC. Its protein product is CASSPRTGGEYEQYF.